In this sample, the clone carrying this T cell receptor beta chain turned up many times. The sample is drawn from a study of T cells in Graves' hyperthyroidism and ophthalmopathy. Study information: Any treatment followed the collection of peripheral blood at initial diagnosis.

Between the trimmed V and J ends, which lost 2 bases and 5 bases, there was a span of 19 bases. Germline CDR1 is MDHEN and CDR2 is SYDVKM. The CDR3 is 17 amino acids. Calling Graves' hyperthyroidism stable meant ophthalmopathy did not progress within 18 months. These patients, aged 18 to 65, had recently diagnosed hyperthyroidism lasting under 2 months. For the diagnoses, clinical symptoms, serum thyroxine and TRAb, thyroid ultrasound and orbital computed tomography were used. The source material, RNA transcripts, was used to amplify TCR beta CDR3 regions. The primer set for the first-round RT-PCR of the TCR CDR3 was HTBI. TCRdb re-analysed the multiplex PCR reads in MiXCR, keeping a single row per CDR3 protein. In the table there are roughly 740,000 distinct CDR3 sequences, roughly 15% of which are singletons.

The source of this sequence is a man aged 18 to 35 with Graves' hyperthyroidism. The chain links TRBV28 to TRBJ1-5; no clear D gene. Specimen: blood. CDR3 loop: CASSLPSTASYHQPQHF. Written as DNA, the CDR3 is TGTGCCAGCAGTTTACCCTCGACGGCGTCCTATCATCAGCCCCAGCATTTT.